A single sample gave rise to the 2 T cell receptor beta chains below, sequenced in a study of blood T cell repertoires in COVID-19. Sequencing used immunoSEQ multiplex PCR; TCRdb keeps in-frame clones, though not all of them. The sample has 150,000 to 200,000 clones; over 75% are singletons. Source material: peripheral blood. The receptor set was obtained from a human donor in a cohort sampled during active COVID-19.

This clone has just a few counts. This chain connects TRBV4-3 to TRBJ1-1; unclear D gene. Germline-derived CDR1 and CDR2 are LGHNA and YSLEER. The CDR3 has 13 amino acids. Between the trimmed V and J ends, which lost 1 base and 5 bases, there was a span of 8 bases. CDR3 residues: CASSQVATTEAFF. In nucleotides, the CDR3 is TGCGCCAGCAGCCAAGTGGCAACAACTGAAGCTTTCTTT.

The chain employs TRBV7-8 and TRBJ1-1; perhaps TRBD1 as D (5 bases). The CDR3 is made up of 15 amino acids. Germline V lookup: CDR1 SGHVS, CDR2 FQNEAQ. V was trimmed by 2 bases and J by 0 bases, leaving 10 bases between them. The CDR3 bases are TGTGCCAGCAGCTTACGGCAGGGAATGAACACTGAAGCTTTCTTT. Protein: CASSLRQGMNTEAFF.